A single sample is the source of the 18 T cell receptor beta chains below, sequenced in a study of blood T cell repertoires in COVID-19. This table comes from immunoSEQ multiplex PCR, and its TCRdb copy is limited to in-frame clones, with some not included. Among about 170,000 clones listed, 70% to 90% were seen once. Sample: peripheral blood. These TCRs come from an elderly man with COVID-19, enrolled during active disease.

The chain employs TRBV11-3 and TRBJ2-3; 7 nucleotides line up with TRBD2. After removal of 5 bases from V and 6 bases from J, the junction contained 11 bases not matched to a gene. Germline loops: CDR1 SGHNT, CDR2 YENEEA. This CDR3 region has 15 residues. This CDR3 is CASSHTRGVSDTQYF. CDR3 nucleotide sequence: TGTGCCAGCAGCCATACACGGGGGGTTTCGGATACGCAGTATTTT.

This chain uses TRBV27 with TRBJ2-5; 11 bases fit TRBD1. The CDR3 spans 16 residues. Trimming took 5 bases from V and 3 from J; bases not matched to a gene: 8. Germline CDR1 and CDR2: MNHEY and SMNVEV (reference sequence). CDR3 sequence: CASSKPGQGVKETQYF. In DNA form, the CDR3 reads TGTGCCAGCAGTAAGCCGGGACAGGGGGTGAAAGAGACCCAGTACTTC.

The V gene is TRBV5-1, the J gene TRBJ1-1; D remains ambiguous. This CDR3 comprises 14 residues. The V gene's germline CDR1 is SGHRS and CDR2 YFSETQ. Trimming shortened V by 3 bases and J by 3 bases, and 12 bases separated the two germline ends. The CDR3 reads CASSSRGADTEAFF. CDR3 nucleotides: TGCGCCAGCAGCTCCCGGGGAGCGGACACTGAAGCTTTCTTT.

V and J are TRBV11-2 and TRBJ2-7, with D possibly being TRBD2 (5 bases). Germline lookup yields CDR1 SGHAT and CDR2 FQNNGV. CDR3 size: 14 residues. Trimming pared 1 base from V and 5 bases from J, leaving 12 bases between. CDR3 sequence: CASSLGTGIHEQYF. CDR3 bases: TGTGCCAGCAGCTTAGGTACGGGGATCCACGAGCAGTACTTC.

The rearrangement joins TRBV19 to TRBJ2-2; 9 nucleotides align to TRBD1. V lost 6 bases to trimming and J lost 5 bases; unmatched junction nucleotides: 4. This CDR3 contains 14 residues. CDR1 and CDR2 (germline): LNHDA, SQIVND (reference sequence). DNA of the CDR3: TGTGCCAGTAGGGGGACAGGGAGAACCGGGGAGCTGTTTTTT. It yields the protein CASRGTGRTGELFF.

The CDR3 is CATRTQGNQPQHF. The CDR3 DNA sequence: TGTGCCACCCGAACCCAGGGGAATCAGCCCCAGCATTTT. The rearrangement uses TRBV19 and TRBJ1-5, with a tentative D call TRBD1 (6 bases). V gave up 10 bases and J gave up 4 bases, with 14 bases separating them. The CDR3 is made up of 13 amino acids. CDR1 LNHDA and CDR2 SQIVND come from the germline V gene (reference sequence).

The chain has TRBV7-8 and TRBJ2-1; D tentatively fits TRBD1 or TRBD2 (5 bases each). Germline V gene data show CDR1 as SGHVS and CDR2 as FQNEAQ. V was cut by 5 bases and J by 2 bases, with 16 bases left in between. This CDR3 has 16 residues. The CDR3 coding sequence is TGTGCCAGCAGCCGGGACCCAGGGCGGACCTACAATGAGCAGTTCTTC. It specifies CASSRDPGRTYNEQFF.

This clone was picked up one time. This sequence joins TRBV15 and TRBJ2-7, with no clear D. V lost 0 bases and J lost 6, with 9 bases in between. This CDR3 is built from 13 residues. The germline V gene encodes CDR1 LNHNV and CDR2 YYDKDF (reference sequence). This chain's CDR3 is CATSRDRSSEQYF. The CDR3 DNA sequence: TGTGCCACCAGCAGAGATCGCTCCAGCGAGCAGTACTTC.

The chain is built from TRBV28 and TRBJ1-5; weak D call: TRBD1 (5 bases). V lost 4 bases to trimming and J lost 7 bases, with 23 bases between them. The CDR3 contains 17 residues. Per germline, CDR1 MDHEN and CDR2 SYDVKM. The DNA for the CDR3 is TGTGCCAGCAGTTCCGGTGGAGGGGCCCGGTGGGGGCAGCCCCAGCATTTT. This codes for CASSSGGGARWGQPQHF.

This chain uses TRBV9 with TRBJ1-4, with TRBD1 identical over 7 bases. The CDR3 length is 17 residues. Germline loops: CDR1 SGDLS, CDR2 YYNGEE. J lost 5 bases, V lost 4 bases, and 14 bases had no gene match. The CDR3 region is CASSRDHRGLSNEKLFF. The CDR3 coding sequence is TGTGCCAGCAGCCGAGATCACAGGGGCCTCTCCAATGAAAAACTGTTTTTT.

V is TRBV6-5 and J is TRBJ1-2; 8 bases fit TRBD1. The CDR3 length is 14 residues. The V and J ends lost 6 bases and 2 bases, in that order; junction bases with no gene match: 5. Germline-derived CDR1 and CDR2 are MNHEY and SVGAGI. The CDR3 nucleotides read TGTGCCAGCAGCAGACAGGGGAAGAACTATGGCTACACCTTC. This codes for CASSRQGKNYGYTF.

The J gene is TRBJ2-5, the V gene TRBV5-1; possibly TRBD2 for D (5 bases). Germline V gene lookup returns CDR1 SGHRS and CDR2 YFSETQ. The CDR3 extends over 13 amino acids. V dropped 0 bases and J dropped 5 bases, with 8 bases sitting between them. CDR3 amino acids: CASSLASGETQYF. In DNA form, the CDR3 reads TGCGCCAGCAGCTTGGCCTCGGGGGAGACCCAGTACTTC.

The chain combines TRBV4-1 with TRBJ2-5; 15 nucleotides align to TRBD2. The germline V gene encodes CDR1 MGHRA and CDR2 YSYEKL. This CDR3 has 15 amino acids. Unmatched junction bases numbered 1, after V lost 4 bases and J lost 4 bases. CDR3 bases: TGCGCCAGCAGCCCGGGACTAGCGGGGGGAGAGACCCAGTACTTC. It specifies CASSPGLAGGETQYF.

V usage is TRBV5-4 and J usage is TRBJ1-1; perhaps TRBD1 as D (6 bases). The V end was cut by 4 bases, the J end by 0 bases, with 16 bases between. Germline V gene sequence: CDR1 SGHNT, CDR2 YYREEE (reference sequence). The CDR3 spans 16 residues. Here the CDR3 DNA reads TGTGCCAGCAGCGCCGCCGGGACACTCATGAACACTGAAGCTTTCTTT. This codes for CASSAAGTLMNTEAFF.

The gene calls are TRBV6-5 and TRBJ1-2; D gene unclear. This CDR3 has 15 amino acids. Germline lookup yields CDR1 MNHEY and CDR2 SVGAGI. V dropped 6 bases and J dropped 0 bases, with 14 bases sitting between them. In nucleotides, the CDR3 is TGTGCCAGCAGGCCAGACGGGAGAGCTAACTATGGCTACACCTTC. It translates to CASRPDGRANYGYTF.

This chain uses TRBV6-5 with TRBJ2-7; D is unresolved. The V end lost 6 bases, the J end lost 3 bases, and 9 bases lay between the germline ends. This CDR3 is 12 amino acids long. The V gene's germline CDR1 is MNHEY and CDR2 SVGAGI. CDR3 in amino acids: CASSPFYYEQYF. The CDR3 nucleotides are TGTGCCAGCAGCCCCTTCTACTACGAGCAGTACTTC.

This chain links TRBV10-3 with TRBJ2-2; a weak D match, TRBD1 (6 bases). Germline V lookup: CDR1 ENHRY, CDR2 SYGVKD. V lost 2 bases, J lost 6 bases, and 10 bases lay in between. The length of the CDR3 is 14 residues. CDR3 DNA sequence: TGTGCCATCAGTGAGGACAGGTACCCCGGGGAGCTGTTTTTT. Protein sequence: CAISEDRYPGELFF.

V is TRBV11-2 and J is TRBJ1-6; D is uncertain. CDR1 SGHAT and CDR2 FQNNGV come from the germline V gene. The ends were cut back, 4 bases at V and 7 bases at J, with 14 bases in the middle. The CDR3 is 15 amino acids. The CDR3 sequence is CASSSQSHSNSPLHF. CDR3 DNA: TGTGCCAGCAGCTCCCAAAGTCACAGCAATTCACCCCTCCACTTT.